The 30 T cell receptor beta chains given below trace back to one sample, sequenced in a study of cytomegalovirus exposure and HLA in healthy donors (dated by TCRdb to 2015 to 2018). Preparation of the library involved the immunoSEQ multiplex PCR assay. For the multiplex PCR, a mixture combining 60 forward primers for TCR Vbeta segments and 13 reverse primers for TCR Jbeta segments was used. The source is immuneACCESS, and TCRdb retained only in-frame sequences with V and J called. Part of the clones is not carried over; for the studies checked, unresolved V genes explain less than half of this, and the remainder is unexplained. A total of some 90,000 clones appear in this sample, more than 70% of them only once. The ten largest clones take up roughly 3% of the sample. The sequencing sample was made of PBMCs. The receptor source for this set is a man in his forties or fifties in good health and CMV-seronegative.

The chain links TRBV12-2 to TRBJ2-5; the tabulated D call, TRBD1, remains unverified against the DNA. The better agreement between TRBJ2-7 and the DNA end casts doubt on the J call. TRBV12-2 constitutes a pseudogene. This CDR3 has 17 residues. CDR3 sequence reads: CASRLAEDGGGGYEQYF. The CDR3, as DNA: TGTGCAAGTCGCTTAGCGGAGGATGGAGGGGGCGGCTACGAGCAGTACTTC.

The chain has TRBV7-3 and TRBJ2-1; possible D gene TRBD1, 5 bases. In germline, CDR1 is SGHTA, CDR2 FQGTGA. The CDR3 runs to 15 residues. Trimming pared 8 bases from V and 0 bases from J, leaving 14 bases between. This CDR3 is CASQVGANSYNEQFF. For the CDR3, the DNA is TGTGCCAGCCAGGTAGGGGCCAACTCCTACAATGAGCAGTTCTTC.

The chain is built from TRBV28 and TRBJ1-4; no firm D call. CDR1 is MDHEN and CDR2 is SYDVKM in the germline V gene. Trimming stripped 5 bases from V and 0 bases from J, with 13 bases between. The CDR3 covers 16 residues. In DNA, the CDR3 is TGTGCCAGCAGTCCGACGGAGTTTGCAACTAATGAAAAACTGTTTTTT. Encoded protein: CASSPTEFATNEKLFF.

The J gene is TRBJ2-5, the V gene TRBV9; possible D gene TRBD2, 6 bases. This CDR3 has 14 residues. Germline-derived CDR1 and CDR2 are SGDLS and YYNGEE. The V end lost 4 bases, the J end lost 0 bases, and 10 bases lay between the germline ends. CDR3 region: CASSPRTNQETQYF. The CDR3 nucleotides read TGTGCCAGCAGCCCCAGGACTAACCAAGAGACCCAGTACTTC.

The chain couples TRBV29-1 to TRBJ1-2; 7 bases line up with TRBD1. V gave up 3 bases and J gave up 8 bases; unmatched junction bases: 9. The CDR3 is made up of 13 amino acids. Germline V gene data show CDR1 as SQVTM and CDR2 as ANQGSEA. CDR3 protein: CSVDLGRGSGYTF. The CDR3 DNA is TGCAGCGTTGACTTGGGCAGGGGGAGCGGCTACACCTTC. Looking up the rest from reference TRBV29-1 and TRBJ1-2 gives the full variable domain: SAVISQKPSRDICQRGTSLTIQCQVDSQVTMMFWYRQQPGQSLTLIATANQGSEATYESGFVIDKFPISRPNLTFSTLTVSNMSPEDSSIYLCSVDLGRGSGYTFGSGTRLTVV.

The J gene is TRBJ1-1, the V gene TRBV9; D is undetermined. CDR1 is SGDLS and CDR2 is YYNGEE in the germline V gene. V was trimmed by 3 bases and J by 4 bases, leaving 13 bases between them. The length of the CDR3 is 14 residues. CDR3 in DNA: TGTGCCAGCAGCGCCAAGAGGGCGGGCACTGAAGCTTTCTTT. Its protein product is CASSAKRAGTEAFF.

CDR3 in amino acids: CASSPRQRGRDTQYF. CDR3 DNA sequence: TGTGCCAGCAGCCCACGCCAGCGGGGGCGCGATACGCAGTATTTT. The chain carries TRBV7-9 and TRBJ2-3; 8 nucleotides line up with TRBD2. This CDR3 contains 15 residues. Losses at the gene ends were 5 bases for V and 6 bases for J; bases not matched to a gene: 10. Germline V gene data show CDR1 as SEHNR and CDR2 as FQNEAQ (reference sequence).

This sequence joins TRBV9 and TRBJ1-1, with D uncertain. V lost 4 bases and J 4 bases, leaving 14 bases between the germline ends. Per germline, CDR1 SGDLS and CDR2 YYNGEE. The CDR3 runs 14 residues. CDR3 residues: CASSPRGGGTEAFF. CDR3 bases: TGTGCCAGCAGCCCACGGGGAGGAGGCACTGAAGCTTTCTTT.

The chain carries TRBV27 and TRBJ2-7, with 8 bases fitting TRBD1. J gave up 3 bases and V 4 bases, and 8 bases lay outside the gene matches. Germline V gene lookup returns CDR1 MNHEY and CDR2 SMNVEV (reference sequence). This CDR3 has 15 amino acids. CDR3 sequence reads: CASSSDGQGYYEQYF. The CDR3 region has the DNA TGTGCCAGCAGTTCTGACGGACAGGGTTACTACGAGCAGTACTTC.

The J gene is TRBJ2-5, the V gene TRBV7-6; possible D gene TRBD1, 6 bases. The end of the DNA is better explained by TRBJ2-7, so the J call may be wrong. CDR1 SGHVS and CDR2 FNYEAQ come from the germline V gene. CDR3 length: 15 amino acids. The CDR3 DNA follows: TGTGCCAGCAGCCCAACAGGGACACGGACCTACGAGCAGTACTTC. Translating gives CASSPTGTRTYEQYF.

The J gene is TRBJ2-5, the V gene TRBV4-1; 7 bases map to TRBD1. The CDR3 consists of 15 residues. V lost 6 bases and J lost 0; bases outside the gene matches: 7. Germline-derived CDR1 and CDR2 are MGHRA and YSYEKL. In DNA form, the CDR3 reads TGCGCCAGCAGTCGCTTGGGACAGAACCAAGAGACCCAGTACTTC. It codes for CASSRLGQNQETQYF.

This rearrangement joins TRBV6-7 to TRBJ2-7; weak D call: TRBD2 (6 bases). TRBV6-7 is an ORF, and what it does is uncertain. This CDR3 is built from 15 residues. The V and J ends lost 9 bases and 1 base respectively, with 19 bases between them. This CDR3 reads CARPLTGTPSYEQYF. CDR3 coding DNA: TGTGCCAGGCCTTTGACCGGGACTCCGTCCTACGAGCAGTACTTC.

The chain employs TRBV4-3 and TRBJ1-1; the D is unclear. CDR1 is LGHNA and CDR2 is YSLEER in the germline V gene. The CDR3 runs 14 residues. Deletions cut 1 base from V and 4 bases from J, with 10 bases between. The CDR3 bases are TGCGCCAGCAGCCAAGGATCGAGAAGCACTGAAGCTTTCTTT. Translating it yields CASSQGSRSTEAFF.

The chain links TRBV5-5 to TRBJ1-1; D is undetermined. CDR1 SGHKS and CDR2 YYEKEE come from the germline V gene (reference sequence). CDR3 length equals 14 residues. V was shortened by 4 bases and J by 5 bases, with 15 bases between the two germline ends. The CDR3 reads CASSLETGGTEAFF. The CDR3 region has the DNA TGTGCCAGCAGCCTAGAAACTGGCGGGACTGAAGCTTTCTTT.

The chain carries TRBV4-2 and TRBJ2-7, with D uncertain. The CDR3 length is 13 residues. Between the trimmed V and J ends, which lost 0 bases and 4 bases, there was a span of 7 bases. Germline V gives CDR1 LGHNA, CDR2 YNFKEQ. CDR3 in DNA: TGTGCCAGCAGCCAAGATCGAGTTTACGAGCAGTACTTC. Protein: CASSQDRVYEQYF.

V and J are TRBV7-2 and TRBJ1-2; D ambiguous. The germline CDR1 and CDR2 sequences are SGHTA and FQGNSA. Trimming left V 0 bases short and J 5 bases short, with 7 bases between. CDR3 length: 13 residues. CDR3 bases: TGTGCCAGCAGCTTAGCTACTCTGTATGGCTACACCTTC. This gives the protein CASSLATLYGYTF.

The V call is TRBV7-9, the J call TRBJ2-5, with 7 bases fitting TRBD1. V gave up 3 bases and J gave up 4 bases; unmatched junction bases: 5. The CDR3 spans 14 residues. Germline CDR1 is SEHNR and CDR2 is FQNEAQ (reference sequence). This CDR3 reads CASSFGQGVETQYF. In DNA, the CDR3 is TGTGCCAGCAGCTTTGGTCAGGGGGTAGAGACCCAGTACTTC.

The chain joins TRBV7-2 to TRBJ2-7; no clear D gene. The CDR3 is 12 residues long. V was trimmed by 2 bases and J by 3 bases, leaving 5 bases between them. The germline V gene encodes CDR1 SGHTA and CDR2 FQGNSA. The DNA for the CDR3 is TGTGCCAGCAGCTTATCCCACTACGAGCAGTACTTC. It translates to CASSLSHYEQYF. Drawing the rest from reference TRBV7-2 and TRBJ2-7, the complete variable domain is GAGVSQSPSNKVTEKGKDVELRCDPISGHTALYWYRQSLGQGLEFLIYFQGNSAPDKSGLPSDRFSAERTGGSVSTLTIQRTQQEDSAVYLCASSLSHYEQYFGPGTRLTVT.

The chain employs TRBV6-1 and TRBJ1-1; D not resolved. Trimming removed 0 bases from V and 0 bases from J, with 11 bases in between. The CDR3 loop spans 16 amino acids. Germline values: CDR1 MNHNS, CDR2 SASEGT. As DNA, the CDR3 is TGTGCCAGCAGTGAAGCGTCAGGCCGGATGAACACTGAAGCTTTCTTT. It codes for CASSEASGRMNTEAFF.

This chain connects TRBV7-3 to TRBJ1-2, with no clear D. The CDR3 totals 16 residues. The V end lost 1 base, the J end lost 5 bases, and 17 bases lay between the germline ends. The V gene's germline CDR1 is SGHTA and CDR2 FQGTGA. For the CDR3, the DNA is TGTGCCAGCAGCTTAAGGAACAGAAGATTCCTATATGGCTACACCTTC. This translates into CASSLRNRRFLYGYTF.

V is TRBV7-2 and J is TRBJ2-7; D is unclear. Trimming pared 2 bases from V and 6 bases from J, leaving 11 bases between. This CDR3 has 13 amino acids. Germline V CDR1 and CDR2: SGHTA, FQGNSA. The CDR3 DNA reads TGTGCCAGCAGCTTATCCGTCACGGGCGAGCAGTACTTC. The encoded protein is CASSLSVTGEQYF. The variable domain in full, with the rest retrieved from reference TRBV7-2 and TRBJ2-7, is GAGVSQSPSNKVTEKGKDVELRCDPISGHTALYWYRQSLGQGLEFLIYFQGNSAPDKSGLPSDRFSAERTGGSVSTLTIQRTQQEDSAVYLCASSLSVTGEQYFGPGTRLTVT.

This sequence joins TRBV18 and TRBJ2-3; 8 positions agree with TRBD1. V was pared by 4 bases and J by 1 base, with 1 base of the junction left unmatched. The CDR3 totals 14 residues. Germline CDR1 is KGHSH and CDR2 is LQKENI. The CDR3 bases are TGTGCCAGCTCACGGGGACAGGGCACAGATACGCAGTATTTT. Translation gives CASSRGQGTDTQYF. The full variable domain, completed using reference TRBV18 and TRBJ2-3, is NAGVMQNPRHLVRRRGQEARLRCSPMKGHSHVYWYRQLPEEGLKFMVYLQKENIIDESGMPKERFSAEFPKEGPSILRIQQVVRGDSAAYFCASSRGQGTDTQYFGPGTRLTVL.

The chain has TRBV7-9 and TRBJ1-2; D is possibly TRBD1 (5 bases). The CDR3 loop spans 17 amino acids. Trimming took off 5 bases at V and 6 bases at J, with 25 bases between the two ends. CDR1 is SEHNR and CDR2 is FQNEAQ in the germline V gene (reference sequence). CDR3 bases: TGTGCCAGCAGCCTCACTTCACGGGGGAGCCCAAGTAATGGCTACACCTTC. The encoded protein is CASSLTSRGSPSNGYTF. Supplemented by reference TRBV7-9 and TRBJ1-2, the full variable domain reads DTGVSQNPRHKITKRGQNVTFRCDPISEHNRLYWYRQTLGQGPEFLTYFQNEAQLEKSRLLSDRFSAERPKGSFSTLEIQRTEQGDSAMYLCASSLTSRGSPSNGYTFGSGTRLTVV.

The chain employs TRBV27 and TRBJ1-2; the D gene is possibly TRBD1 (5 bases). CDR3 size: 14 residues. In germline, CDR1 is MNHEY, CDR2 SMNVEV (reference sequence). Trimming removed 3 bases from V and 6 bases from J, with 14 bases in between. CDR3 in DNA: TGTGCCAGCAGTTTGGGGGGGTGGGGAAATGGCTACACCTTC. Amino acids: CASSLGGWGNGYTF.

This clone was detected once. This chain uses TRBV4-1 with TRBJ1-4; 8 nucleotides align to TRBD1. V was clipped by 4 bases and J by 3 bases; unmatched bases: 13. The CDR3 has 18 amino acids. Germline V gene lookup returns CDR1 MGHRA and CDR2 YSYEKL. The CDR3 DNA reads as TGCGCCAGCAGCCGCCCGGGACAGGTGAAAAGGTCTAATGAAAAACTGTTTTTT. Protein: CASSRPGQVKRSNEKLFF.

A single count supports this clone. The rearrangement uses TRBV2 and TRBJ2-7; 7 bases align to TRBD1. Germline V CDR1 and CDR2: SNHLY, FYNNEI. This CDR3 has 11 amino acids. V lost 4 bases to trimming and J lost 9 bases; unmatched junction nucleotides: 3. CDR3 sequence (DNA): TGTGCCAGCAGTGGACAGGGCAGGCAGTACTTC. It specifies CASSGQGRQYF.

The chain uses TRBV29-1 and TRBJ1-1; no clear D gene. There are 12 residues in the CDR3. V lost 3 bases and J 4 bases, leaving 9 bases between the germline ends. Germline CDR1 is SQVTM and CDR2 is ANQGSEA. As DNA, the CDR3 is TGCAGCGTTGATCTCCGGGGCACTGAAGCTTTCTTT. Translated: CSVDLRGTEAFF. Combining the CDR3 with reference TRBV29-1 and TRBJ1-1 gives the whole variable domain SAVISQKPSRDICQRGTSLTIQCQVDSQVTMMFWYRQQPGQSLTLIATANQGSEATYESGFVIDKFPISRPNLTFSTLTVSNMSPEDSSIYLCSVDLRGTEAFFGQGTRLTVV.

This chain links TRBV19 with TRBJ2-3; D perhaps matches TRBD2 (5 bases). Trimming left V 3 bases short and J 2 bases short, with 9 bases between. CDR1 and CDR2 from the germline V gene are LNHDA and SQIVND (reference sequence). The CDR3 loop spans 14 amino acids. The CDR3 reads CASSIGLATDTQYF. DNA of the CDR3: TGTGCCAGTAGTATCGGGCTAGCCACAGATACGCAGTATTTT.

This rearrangement joins TRBV19 to TRBJ2-7; D is ambiguous. The CDR3 has 13 residues. The germline CDR1 and CDR2 sequences are LNHDA and SQIVND (reference sequence). The V gene lost 6 bases and the J gene lost 5 bases, with 14 bases spanning the gap. CDR3 DNA sequence: TGTGCCAGTAGGTGTTACAGTTGCGACGAGCAGTACTTC. This gives the protein CASRCYSCDEQYF. Complete variable domain (other parts from reference TRBV19 and TRBJ2-7): DGGITQSPKYLFRKEGQNVTLSCEQNLNHDAMYWYRQDPGQGLRLIYYSQIVNDFQKGDIAEGYSVSREKKESFPLTVTSAQKNPTAFYLCASRCYSCDEQYFGPGTRLTVT.

This clone was counted only a few times. The V and J genes are TRBV6-1 and TRBJ2-5, with 10 positions matching TRBD2. Germline lookup yields CDR1 MNHNS and CDR2 SASEGT. V dropped 3 bases and J dropped 2; count of bases not matched to a gene: 3. This CDR3 contains 15 residues. CDR3 in amino acids: CASSEASGGQETQYF. DNA for the CDR3: TGTGCCAGCAGTGAGGCTAGCGGGGGACAAGAGACCCAGTACTTC.